This T cell receptor (beta chain) was identified in a study of T cell responses to AZD1222 COVID-19 vaccine. Study-wide results and caveats: Most donors were white British and more were female, and clonal diversity was possibly underestimated.

Measured with immunoSEQ multiplex PCR; TCRdb has only the in-frame clones, and not every one. Of some 120,000 clones in the sample, about 79% were seen once. In the case of this clone: The antigen is not known.

From germline, CDR1 is SGHDT and CDR2 YYEEEE. Trimming removed 0 bases from V and 4 bases from J; junction bases left unmatched: 4. This CDR3 comprises 16 residues. The sequences come from peripheral blood, collected 28 days after the second AZD1222 dose. The clonotype was recovered from an adult who received the AZD1222 COVID-19 vaccine. The chain has TRBV5-6 and TRBJ2-2; 9 positions match TRBD2. The CDR3 sequence is CASSLGLAVSTGELFF. The CDR3 bases are TGTGCCAGCAGCTTGGGACTAGCGGTTAGCACCGGGGAGCTGTTTTTT.